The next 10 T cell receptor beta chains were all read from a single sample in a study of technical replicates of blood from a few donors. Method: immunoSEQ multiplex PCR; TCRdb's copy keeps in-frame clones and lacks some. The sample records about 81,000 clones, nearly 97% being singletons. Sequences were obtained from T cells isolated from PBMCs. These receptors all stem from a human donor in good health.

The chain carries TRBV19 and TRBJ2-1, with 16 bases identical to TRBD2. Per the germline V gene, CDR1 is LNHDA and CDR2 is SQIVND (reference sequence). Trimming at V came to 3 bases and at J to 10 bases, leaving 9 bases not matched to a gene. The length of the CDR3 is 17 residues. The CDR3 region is CASSMPPGLAGGREQFF. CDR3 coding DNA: TGTGCCAGTAGTATGCCCCCGGGACTAGCGGGAGGGCGCGAGCAGTTCTTC.

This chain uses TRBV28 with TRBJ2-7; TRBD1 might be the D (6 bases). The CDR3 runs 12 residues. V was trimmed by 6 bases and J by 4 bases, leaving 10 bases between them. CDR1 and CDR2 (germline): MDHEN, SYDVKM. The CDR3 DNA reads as TGTGCCAGCAGGCAACAGGGTTACGAGCAGTACTTC. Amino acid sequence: CASRQQGYEQYF.

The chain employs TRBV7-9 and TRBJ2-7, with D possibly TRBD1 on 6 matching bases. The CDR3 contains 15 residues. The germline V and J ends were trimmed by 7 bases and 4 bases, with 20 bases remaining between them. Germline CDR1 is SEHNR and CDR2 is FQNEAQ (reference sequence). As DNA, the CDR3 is TGTGCCAGCACCTCAATACAGGGCGGTAGTTACGAGCAGTACTTC. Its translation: CASTSIQGGSYEQYF. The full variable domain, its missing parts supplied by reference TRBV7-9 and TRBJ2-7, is DTGVSQNPRHKITKRGQNVTFRCDPISEHNRLYWYRQTLGQGPEFLTYFQNEAQLEKSRLLSDRFSAERPKGSFSTLEIQRTEQGDSAMYLCASTSIQGGSYEQYFGPGTRLTVT.

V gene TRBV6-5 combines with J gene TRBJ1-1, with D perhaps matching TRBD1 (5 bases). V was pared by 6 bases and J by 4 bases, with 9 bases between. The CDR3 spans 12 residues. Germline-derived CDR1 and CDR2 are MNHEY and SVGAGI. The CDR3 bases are TGTGCCAGCAGGGCCCAGGGCACTGAAGCTTTCTTT. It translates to CASRAQGTEAFF.

CDR3 coding DNA: TGCAGCGTTGAACAACTAGCGGGAGAGACCCAGTACTTC. Residues: CSVEQLAGETQYF. This chain connects TRBV29-1 to TRBJ2-5, with 9 nucleotides matching TRBD2. The CDR3 is 13 amino acids. Trimming took 2 bases from V and 4 from J; bases not matched to a gene: 2. Germline V lookup: CDR1 SQVTM, CDR2 ANQGSEA.

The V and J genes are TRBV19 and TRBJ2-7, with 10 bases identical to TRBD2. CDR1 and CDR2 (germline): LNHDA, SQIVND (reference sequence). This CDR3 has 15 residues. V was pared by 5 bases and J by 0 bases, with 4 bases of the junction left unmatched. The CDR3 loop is CASSQGLAASYEQYF. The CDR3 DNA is TGTGCCAGTAGTCAAGGACTAGCGGCCTCCTACGAGCAGTACTTC.

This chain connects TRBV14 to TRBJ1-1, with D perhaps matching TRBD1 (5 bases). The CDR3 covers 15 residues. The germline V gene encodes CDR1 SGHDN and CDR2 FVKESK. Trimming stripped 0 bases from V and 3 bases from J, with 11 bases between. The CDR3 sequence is CASSQEGRGDTEAFF. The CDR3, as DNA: TGTGCCAGCAGCCAAGAGGGGCGGGGGGACACTGAAGCTTTCTTT.

The CDR3 protein is CASGRGNQPQHF. Written as DNA, the CDR3 is TGTGCCAGCGGGAGGGGCAATCAGCCCCAGCATTTT. The chain has TRBV2 and TRBJ1-5; D gene ambiguous. This CDR3 has 12 residues. Between the trimmed V and J ends, which lost 8 bases and 2 bases, there was a span of 7 bases. Germline loops: CDR1 SNHLY, CDR2 FYNNEI.

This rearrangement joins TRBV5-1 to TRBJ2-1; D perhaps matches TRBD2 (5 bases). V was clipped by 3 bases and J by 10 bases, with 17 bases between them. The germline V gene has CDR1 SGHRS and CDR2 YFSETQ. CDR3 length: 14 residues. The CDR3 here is CASSSSIEGGEQFF. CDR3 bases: TGCGCCAGCAGCTCCTCTATTGAGGGTGGGGAGCAGTTCTTC.

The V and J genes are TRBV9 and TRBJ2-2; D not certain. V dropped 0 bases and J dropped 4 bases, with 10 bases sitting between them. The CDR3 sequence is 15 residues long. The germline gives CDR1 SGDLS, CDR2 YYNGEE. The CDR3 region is CASSVGAPSTGELFF. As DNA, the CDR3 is TGTGCCAGCAGCGTAGGTGCTCCCAGCACCGGGGAGCTGTTTTTT.